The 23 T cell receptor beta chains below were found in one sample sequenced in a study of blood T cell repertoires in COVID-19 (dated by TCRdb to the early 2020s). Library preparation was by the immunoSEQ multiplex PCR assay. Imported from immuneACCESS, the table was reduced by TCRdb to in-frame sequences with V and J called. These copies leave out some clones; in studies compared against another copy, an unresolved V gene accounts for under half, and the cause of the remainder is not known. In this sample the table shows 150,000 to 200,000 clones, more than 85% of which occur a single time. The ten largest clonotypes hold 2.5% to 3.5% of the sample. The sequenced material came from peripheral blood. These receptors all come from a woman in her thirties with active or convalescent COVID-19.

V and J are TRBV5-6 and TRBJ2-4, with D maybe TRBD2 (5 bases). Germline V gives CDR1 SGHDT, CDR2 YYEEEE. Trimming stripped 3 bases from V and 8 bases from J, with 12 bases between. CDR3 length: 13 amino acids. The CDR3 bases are TGTGCCAGCAGCTCGGCACTAGGGCACATTCAGTACTTC. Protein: CASSSALGHIQYF. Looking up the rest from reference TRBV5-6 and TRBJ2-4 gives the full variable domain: DAGVTQSPTHLIKTRGQQVTLRCSPKSGHDTVSWYQQALGQGPQFIFQYYEEEERQRGNFPDRFSGHQFPNYSSELNVNALLLGDSALYLCASSSALGHIQYFGAGTRLSVL.

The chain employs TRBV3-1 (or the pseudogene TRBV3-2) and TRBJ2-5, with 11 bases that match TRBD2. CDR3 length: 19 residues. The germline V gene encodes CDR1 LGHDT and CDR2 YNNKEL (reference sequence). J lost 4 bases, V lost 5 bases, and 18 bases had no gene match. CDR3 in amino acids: CASSKPPGLAGGGGETQYF. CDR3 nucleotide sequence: TGTGCCAGCAGCAAACCCCCCGGGCTAGCGGGGGGTGGGGGAGAGACCCAGTACTTC.

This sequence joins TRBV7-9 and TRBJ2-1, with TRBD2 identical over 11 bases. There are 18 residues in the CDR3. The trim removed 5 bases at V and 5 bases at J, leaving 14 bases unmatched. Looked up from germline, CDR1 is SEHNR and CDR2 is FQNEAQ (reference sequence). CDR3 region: CASSPSGSGGAYHNEQFF. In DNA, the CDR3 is TGTGCCAGCAGCCCCTCGGGTAGCGGGGGGGCCTACCACAATGAGCAGTTCTTC.

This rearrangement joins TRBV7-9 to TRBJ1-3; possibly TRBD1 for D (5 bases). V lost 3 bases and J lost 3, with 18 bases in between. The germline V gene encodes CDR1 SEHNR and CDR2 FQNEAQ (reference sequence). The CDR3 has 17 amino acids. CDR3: CASSFGAREGYGNTIYF. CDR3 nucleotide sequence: TGTGCCAGCAGCTTCGGAGCCAGGGAAGGGTATGGAAACACCATATATTTT.

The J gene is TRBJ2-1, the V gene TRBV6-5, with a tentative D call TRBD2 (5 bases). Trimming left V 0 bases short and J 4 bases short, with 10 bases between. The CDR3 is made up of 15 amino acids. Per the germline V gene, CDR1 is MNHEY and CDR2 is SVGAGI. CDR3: CASSYSVDSYNEQFF. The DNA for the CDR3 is TGTGCCAGCAGTTACTCCGTGGACTCTTACAATGAGCAGTTCTTC.

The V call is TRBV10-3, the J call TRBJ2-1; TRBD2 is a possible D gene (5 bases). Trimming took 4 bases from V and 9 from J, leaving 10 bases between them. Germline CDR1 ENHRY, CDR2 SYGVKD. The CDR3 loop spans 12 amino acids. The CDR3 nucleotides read TGTGCCATCAGTGTTACGGAGGCTGAGCAGTTCTTC. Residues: CAISVTEAEQFF.

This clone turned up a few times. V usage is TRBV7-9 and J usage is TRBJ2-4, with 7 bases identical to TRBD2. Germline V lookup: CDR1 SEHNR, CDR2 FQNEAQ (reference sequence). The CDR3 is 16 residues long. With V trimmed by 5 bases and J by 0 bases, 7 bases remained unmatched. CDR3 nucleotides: TGTGCCAGCAGCCAGGGAGCGGGAATAGCCAAAAACATTCAGTACTTC. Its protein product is CASSQGAGIAKNIQYF.

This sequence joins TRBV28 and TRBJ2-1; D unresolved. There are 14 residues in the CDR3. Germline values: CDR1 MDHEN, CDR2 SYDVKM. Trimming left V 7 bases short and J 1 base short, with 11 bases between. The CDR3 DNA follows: TGTGCCAGCAACCCAGGCCGGTCCTACAATGAGCAGTTCTTC. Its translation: CASNPGRSYNEQFF.

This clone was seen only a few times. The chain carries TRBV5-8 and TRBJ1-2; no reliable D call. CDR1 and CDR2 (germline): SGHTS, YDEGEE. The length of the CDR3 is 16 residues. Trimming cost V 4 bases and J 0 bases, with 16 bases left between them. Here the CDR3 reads CASSQRAGRANYGYTF. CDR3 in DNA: TGTGCCAGCAGCCAGAGGGCAGGCCGAGCTAACTATGGCTACACCTTC.

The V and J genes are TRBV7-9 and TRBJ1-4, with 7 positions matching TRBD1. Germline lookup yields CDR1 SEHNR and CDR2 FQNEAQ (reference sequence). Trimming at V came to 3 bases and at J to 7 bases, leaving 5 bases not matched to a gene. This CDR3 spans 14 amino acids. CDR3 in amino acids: CASSFEGAREKLFF. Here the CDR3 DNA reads TGTGCCAGCAGCTTTGAGGGGGCTCGTGAAAAACTGTTTTTT.

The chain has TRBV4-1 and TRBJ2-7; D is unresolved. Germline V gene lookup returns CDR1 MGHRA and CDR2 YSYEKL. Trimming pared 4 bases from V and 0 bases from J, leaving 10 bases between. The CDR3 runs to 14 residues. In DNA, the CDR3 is TGCGCCAGCAGCCTTGGCACGGGCTCCTACGAGCAGTACTTC. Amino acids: CASSLGTGSYEQYF.

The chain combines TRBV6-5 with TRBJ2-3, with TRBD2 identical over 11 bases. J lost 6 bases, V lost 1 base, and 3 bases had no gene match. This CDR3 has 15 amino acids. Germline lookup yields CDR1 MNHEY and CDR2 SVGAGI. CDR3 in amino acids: CASSYYPSGGDTQYF. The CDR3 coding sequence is TGTGCCAGCAGTTACTATCCTAGCGGGGGGGATACGCAGTATTTT.

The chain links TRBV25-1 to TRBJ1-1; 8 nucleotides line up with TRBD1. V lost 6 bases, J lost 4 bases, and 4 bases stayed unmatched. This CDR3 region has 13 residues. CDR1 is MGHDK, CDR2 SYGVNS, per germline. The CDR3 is CASRPTGGTEAFF. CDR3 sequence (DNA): TGTGCCAGCAGGCCCACAGGGGGCACTGAAGCTTTCTTT.

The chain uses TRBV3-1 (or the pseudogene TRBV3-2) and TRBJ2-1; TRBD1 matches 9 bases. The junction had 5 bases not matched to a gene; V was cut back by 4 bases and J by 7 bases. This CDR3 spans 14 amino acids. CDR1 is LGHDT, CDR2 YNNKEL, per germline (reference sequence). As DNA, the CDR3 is TGTGCCAGCAGCCCCCCACAGGGGGCGAATGAGCAGTTCTTC. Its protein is CASSPPQGANEQFF.

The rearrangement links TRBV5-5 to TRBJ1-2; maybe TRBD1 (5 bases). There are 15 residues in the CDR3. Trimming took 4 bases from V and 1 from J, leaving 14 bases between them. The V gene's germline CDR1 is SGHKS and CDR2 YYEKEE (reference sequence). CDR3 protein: CASSPRDSFNYGYTF. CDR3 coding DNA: TGTGCCAGCAGCCCACGGGACTCCTTTAACTATGGCTACACCTTC.

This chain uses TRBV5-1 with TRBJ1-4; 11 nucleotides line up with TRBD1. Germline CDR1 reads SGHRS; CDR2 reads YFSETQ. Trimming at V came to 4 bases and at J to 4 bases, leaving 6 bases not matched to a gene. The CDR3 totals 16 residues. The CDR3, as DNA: TGCGCCAGCAGCGTGGGACAGGGGGGGATTAATGAAAAACTGTTTTTT. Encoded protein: CASSVGQGGINEKLFF.

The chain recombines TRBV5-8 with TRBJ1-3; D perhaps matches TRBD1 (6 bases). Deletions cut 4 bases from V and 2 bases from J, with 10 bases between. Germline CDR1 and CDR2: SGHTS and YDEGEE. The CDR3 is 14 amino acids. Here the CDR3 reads CASSIQGTGNTIYF. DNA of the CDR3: TGTGCCAGCAGCATTCAGGGGACTGGAAACACCATATATTTT.

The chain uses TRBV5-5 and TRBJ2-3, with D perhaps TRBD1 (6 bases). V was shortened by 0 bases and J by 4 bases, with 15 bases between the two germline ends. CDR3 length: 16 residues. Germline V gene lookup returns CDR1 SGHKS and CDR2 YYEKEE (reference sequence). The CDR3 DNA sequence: TGTGCCAGCAGCTTGGGCATAAACAGGGTTGCAGATACGCAGTATTTT. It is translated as CASSLGINRVADTQYF.

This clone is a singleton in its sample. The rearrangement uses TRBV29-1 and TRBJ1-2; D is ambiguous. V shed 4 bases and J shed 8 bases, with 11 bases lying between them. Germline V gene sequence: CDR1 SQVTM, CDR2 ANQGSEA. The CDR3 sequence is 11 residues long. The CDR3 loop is CSVGEMGGYTF. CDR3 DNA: TGCAGCGTTGGGGAGATGGGGGGCTACACCTTC.

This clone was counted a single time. CDR3 DNA: TGTGCCAGCAGTCTCGGTTCGAACACTGAAGCTTTCTTT. Protein sequence: CASSLGSNTEAFF. The rearrangement links TRBV28 to TRBJ1-1; D is unclear. V was trimmed by 5 bases and J by 1 base, leaving 8 bases between them. This CDR3 has 13 residues. The germline gives CDR1 MDHEN, CDR2 SYDVKM.

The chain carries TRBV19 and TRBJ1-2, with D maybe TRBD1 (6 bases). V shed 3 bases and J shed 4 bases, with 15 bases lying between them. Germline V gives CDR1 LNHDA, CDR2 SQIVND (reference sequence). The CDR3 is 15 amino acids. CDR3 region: CASSIMRGRGYGYTF. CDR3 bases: TGTGCCAGTAGTATTATGCGGGGGCGCGGCTATGGCTACACCTTC.

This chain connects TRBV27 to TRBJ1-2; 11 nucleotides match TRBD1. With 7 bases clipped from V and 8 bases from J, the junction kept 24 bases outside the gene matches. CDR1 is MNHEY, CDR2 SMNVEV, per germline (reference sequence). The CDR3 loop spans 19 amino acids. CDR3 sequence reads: CASTHLRPGTGGRIGGYTF. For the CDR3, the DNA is TGTGCCAGCACCCACCTCCGGCCCGGGACAGGGGGTAGAATCGGCGGCTACACCTTC.

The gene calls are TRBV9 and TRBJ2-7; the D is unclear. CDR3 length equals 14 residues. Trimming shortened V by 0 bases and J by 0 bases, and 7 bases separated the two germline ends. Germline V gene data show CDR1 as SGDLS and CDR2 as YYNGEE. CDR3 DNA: TGTGCCAGCAGCGTAGGAGGTCCCTCCTACGAGCAGTACTTC. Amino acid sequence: CASSVGGPSYEQYF.